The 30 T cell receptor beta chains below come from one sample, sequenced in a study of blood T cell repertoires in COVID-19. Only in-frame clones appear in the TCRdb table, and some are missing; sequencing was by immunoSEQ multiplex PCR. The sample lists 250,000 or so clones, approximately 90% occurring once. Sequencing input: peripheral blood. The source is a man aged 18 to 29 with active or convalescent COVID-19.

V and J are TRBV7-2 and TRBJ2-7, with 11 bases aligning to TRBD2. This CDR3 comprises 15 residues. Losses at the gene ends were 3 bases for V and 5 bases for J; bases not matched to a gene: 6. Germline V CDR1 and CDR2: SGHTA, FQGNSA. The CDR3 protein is CASSFKGLAGHEQYF. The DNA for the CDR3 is TGTGCCAGCAGCTTCAAAGGACTAGCGGGCCACGAGCAGTACTTC.

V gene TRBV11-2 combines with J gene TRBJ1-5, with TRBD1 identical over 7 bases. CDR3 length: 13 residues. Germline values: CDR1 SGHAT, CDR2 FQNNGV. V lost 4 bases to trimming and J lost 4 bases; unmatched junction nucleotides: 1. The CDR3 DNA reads TGTGCCAGCAGCTGGGACAGAAATCAGCCCCAGCATTTT. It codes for CASSWDRNQPQHF. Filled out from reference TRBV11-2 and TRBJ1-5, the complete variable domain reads EAGVAQSPRYKIIEKRQSVAFWCNPISGHATLYWYQQILGQGPKLLIQFQNNGVVDDSQLPKDRFSAERLKGVDSTLKIQPAKLEDSAVYLCASSWDRNQPQHFGDGTRLSIL.

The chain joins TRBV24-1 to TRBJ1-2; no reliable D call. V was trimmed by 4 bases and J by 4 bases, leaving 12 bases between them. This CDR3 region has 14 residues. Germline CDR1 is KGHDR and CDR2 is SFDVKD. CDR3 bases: TGTGCCACCAGTGACCCTGACTTCCCCTATGGCTACACCTTC. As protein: CATSDPDFPYGYTF.

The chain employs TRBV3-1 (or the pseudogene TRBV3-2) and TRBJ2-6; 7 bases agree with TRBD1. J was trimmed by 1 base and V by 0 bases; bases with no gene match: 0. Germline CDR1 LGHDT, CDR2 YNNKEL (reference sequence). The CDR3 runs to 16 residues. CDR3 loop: CASSQETGSGANVLTF. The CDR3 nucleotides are TGTGCCAGCAGCCAAGAGACAGGGTCTGGGGCCAACGTCCTGACTTTC.

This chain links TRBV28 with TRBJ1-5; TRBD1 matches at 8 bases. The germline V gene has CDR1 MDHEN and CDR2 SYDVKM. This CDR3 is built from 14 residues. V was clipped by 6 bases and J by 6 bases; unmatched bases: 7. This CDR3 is CASSLQGVTQPQHF. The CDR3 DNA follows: TGTGCCAGCAGCTTACAGGGGGTTACTCAGCCCCAGCATTTT.

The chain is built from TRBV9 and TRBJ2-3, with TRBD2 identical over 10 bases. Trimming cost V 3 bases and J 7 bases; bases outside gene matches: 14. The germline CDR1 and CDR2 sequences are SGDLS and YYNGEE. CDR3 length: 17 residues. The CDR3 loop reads CASSDTSGTSVLNTQYF. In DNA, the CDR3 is TGTGCCAGCAGCGACACCTCCGGGACTAGCGTTCTGAATACGCAGTATTTT.

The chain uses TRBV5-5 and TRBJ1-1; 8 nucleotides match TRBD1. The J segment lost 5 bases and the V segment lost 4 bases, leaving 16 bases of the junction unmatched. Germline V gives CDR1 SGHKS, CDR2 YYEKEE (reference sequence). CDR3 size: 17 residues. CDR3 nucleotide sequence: TGTGCCAGCAGCCTTAATCCCGGGACAGGAGGGGGGACTGAAGCTTTCTTT. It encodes CASSLNPGTGGGTEAFF.

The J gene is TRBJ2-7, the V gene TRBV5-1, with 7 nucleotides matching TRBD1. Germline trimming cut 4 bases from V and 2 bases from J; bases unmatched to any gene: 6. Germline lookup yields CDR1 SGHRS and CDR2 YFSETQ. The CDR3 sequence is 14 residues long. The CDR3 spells CASSIGTDAYEQYF. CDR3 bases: TGCGCCAGCAGCATAGGGACAGACGCCTACGAGCAGTACTTC.

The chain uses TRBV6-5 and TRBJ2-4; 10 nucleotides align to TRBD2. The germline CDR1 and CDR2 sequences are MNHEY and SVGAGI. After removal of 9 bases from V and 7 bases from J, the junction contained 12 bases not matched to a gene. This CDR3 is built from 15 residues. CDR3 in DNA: TGTGCCAGATCTAGCGGGAGAGCGAAGGGGAACATTCAGTACTTC. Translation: CARSSGRAKGNIQYF.

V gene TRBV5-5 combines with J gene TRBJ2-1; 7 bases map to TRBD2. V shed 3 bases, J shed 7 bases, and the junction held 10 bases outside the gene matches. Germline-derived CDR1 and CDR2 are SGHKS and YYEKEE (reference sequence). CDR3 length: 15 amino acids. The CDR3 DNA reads TGTGCCAGCAGCTCAGGGACGGGGGGTCAAAATGAGCAGTTCTTC. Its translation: CASSSGTGGQNEQFF.

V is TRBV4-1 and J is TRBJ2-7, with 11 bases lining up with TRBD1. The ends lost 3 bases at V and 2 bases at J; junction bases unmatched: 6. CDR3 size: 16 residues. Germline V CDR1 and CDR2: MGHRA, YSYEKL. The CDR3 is CASSQNPGQGAYEQYF. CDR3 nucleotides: TGCGCCAGCAGCCAGAACCCGGGACAGGGGGCCTACGAGCAGTACTTC.

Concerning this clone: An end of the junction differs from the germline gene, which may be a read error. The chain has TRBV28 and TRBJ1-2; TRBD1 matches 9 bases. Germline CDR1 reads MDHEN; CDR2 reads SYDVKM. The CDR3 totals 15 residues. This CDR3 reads CASSLFGTGTGGYTF. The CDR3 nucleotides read TGTGCCAGCAGCTTATTCGGGACAGGGACGGGTGGCTACACCTTC.

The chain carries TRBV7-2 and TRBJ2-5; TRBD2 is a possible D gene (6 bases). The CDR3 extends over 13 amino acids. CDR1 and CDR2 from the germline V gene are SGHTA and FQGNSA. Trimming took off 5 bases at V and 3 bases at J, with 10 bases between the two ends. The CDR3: CASSPGLEETQYF. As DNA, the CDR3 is TGTGCCAGCAGCCCGGGACTCGAAGAGACCCAGTACTTC.

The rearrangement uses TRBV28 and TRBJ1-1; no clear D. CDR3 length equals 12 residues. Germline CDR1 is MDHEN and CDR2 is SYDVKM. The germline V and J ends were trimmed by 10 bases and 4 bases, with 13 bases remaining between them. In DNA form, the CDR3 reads TGTGCCACCATCACCCCGGTCACTGAAGCTTTCTTT. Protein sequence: CATITPVTEAFF.

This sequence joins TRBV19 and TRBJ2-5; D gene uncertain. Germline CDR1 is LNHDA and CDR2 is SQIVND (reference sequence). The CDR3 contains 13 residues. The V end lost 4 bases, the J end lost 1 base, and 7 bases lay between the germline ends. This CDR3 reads CASSTLGQETQYF. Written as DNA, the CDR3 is TGTGCCAGTAGTACCCTCGGCCAAGAGACCCAGTACTTC.

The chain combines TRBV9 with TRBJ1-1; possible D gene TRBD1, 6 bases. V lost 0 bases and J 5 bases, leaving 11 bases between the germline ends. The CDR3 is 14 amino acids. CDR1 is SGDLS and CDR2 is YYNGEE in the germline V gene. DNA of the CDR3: TGTGCCAGCAGCGTAGAGCCCAGGGGAACTGAAGCTTTCTTT. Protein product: CASSVEPRGTEAFF.

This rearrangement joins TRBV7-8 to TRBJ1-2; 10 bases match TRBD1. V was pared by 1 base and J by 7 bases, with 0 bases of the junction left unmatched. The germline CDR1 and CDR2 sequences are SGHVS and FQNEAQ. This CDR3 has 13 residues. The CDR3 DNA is TGTGCCAGCAGCTTAGGGACAGGGGGTGGCTACACCTTC. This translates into CASSLGTGGGYTF. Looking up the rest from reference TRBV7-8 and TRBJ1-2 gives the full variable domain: GAGVSQSPRYKVAKRGQDVALRCDPISGHVSLFWYQQALGQGPEFLTYFQNEAQLDKSGLPSDRFFAERPEGSVSTLKIQRTQQEDSAVYLCASSLGTGGGYTFGSGTRLTVV.

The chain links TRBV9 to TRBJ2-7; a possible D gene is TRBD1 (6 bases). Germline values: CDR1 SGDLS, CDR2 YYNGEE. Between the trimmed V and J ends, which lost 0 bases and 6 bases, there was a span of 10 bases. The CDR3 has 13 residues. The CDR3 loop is CASSVDRVSEQYF. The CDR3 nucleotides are TGTGCCAGCAGCGTAGACAGGGTCTCCGAGCAGTACTTC.

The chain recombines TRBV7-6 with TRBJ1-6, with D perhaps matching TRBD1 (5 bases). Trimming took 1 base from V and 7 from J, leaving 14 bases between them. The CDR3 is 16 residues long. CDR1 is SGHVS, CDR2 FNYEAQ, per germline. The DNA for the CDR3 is TGTGCCAGCAGCTTAGGATTGCCAGGGATGAATTCACCCCTCCACTTT. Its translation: CASSLGLPGMNSPLHF.

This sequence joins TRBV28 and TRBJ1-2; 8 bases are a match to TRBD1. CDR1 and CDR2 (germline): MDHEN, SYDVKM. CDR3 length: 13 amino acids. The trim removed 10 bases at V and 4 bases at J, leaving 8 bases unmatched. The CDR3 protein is CAIPDRDAYGYTF. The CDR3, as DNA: TGTGCCATCCCGGACAGGGACGCCTATGGCTACACCTTC.

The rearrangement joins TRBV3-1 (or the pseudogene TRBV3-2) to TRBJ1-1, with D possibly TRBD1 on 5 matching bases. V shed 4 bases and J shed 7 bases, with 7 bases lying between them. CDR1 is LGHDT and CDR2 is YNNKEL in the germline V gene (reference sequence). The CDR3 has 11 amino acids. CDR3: CASSRGREAFF. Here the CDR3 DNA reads TGTGCCAGCAGCCGGGGCCGTGAAGCTTTCTTT.

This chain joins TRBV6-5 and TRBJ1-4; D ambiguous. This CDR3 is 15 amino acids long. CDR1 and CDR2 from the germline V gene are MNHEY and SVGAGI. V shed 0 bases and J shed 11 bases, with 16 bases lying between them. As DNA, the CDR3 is TGTGCCAGCAGTTACTCGGCAGGAGGGATCGGGAAACTGTTTTTT. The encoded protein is CASSYSAGGIGKLFF.

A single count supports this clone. DNA of the CDR3: TGTGCCAGCAGCTTGGACAGGGGAAACACCGGGGAGCTGTTTTTT. This translates into CASSLDRGNTGELFF. V and J are TRBV7-6 and TRBJ2-2, with TRBD1 identical over 9 bases. CDR1 SGHVS and CDR2 FNYEAQ come from the germline V gene. The CDR3 is made up of 15 amino acids. V lost 3 bases, J lost 2 bases, and 1 base stayed unmatched.

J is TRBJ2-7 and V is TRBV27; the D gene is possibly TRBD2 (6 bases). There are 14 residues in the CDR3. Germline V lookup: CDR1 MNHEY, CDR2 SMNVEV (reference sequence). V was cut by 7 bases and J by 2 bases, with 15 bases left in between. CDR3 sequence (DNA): TGTGCCAGCATGGACGGGAGAGGGGCCTACGAGCAGTACTTC. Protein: CASMDGRGAYEQYF.

The CDR3 DNA is TGTGCCAGCAGTTACTCGAAGTTTAGCGGGGGTCAGGGTGAGCAGTTCTTC. It specifies CASSYSKFSGGQGEQFF. The chain joins TRBV6-2 or TRBV6-3 to TRBJ2-1, with 9 nucleotides matching TRBD2. Germline loops: CDR1 MNHEY, CDR2 SVGEGT. The CDR3 runs 17 residues. The J segment lost 9 bases and the V segment lost 0 bases, leaving 12 bases of the junction unmatched.

The CDR3, as DNA: TGTGCCAGCAGCCAAGATCGGGGAGGGGGGGACTATGGCTACACCTTC. Translating gives CASSQDRGGGDYGYTF. The chain has TRBV4-2 and TRBJ1-2; the D gene is possibly TRBD1 (6 bases). The V end was cut by 0 bases, the J end by 3 bases, with 14 bases between. Germline V gene data show CDR1 as LGHNA and CDR2 as YNFKEQ. The length of the CDR3 is 16 residues.

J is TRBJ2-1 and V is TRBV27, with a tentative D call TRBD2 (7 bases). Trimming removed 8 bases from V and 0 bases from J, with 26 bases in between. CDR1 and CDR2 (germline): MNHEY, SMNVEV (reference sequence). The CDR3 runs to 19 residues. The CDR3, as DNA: TGTGCCAGCGACCCTCGGCGGGGGCGTTTAAAGGACTCCTACAATGAGCAGTTCTTC. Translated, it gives CASDPRRGRLKDSYNEQFF.

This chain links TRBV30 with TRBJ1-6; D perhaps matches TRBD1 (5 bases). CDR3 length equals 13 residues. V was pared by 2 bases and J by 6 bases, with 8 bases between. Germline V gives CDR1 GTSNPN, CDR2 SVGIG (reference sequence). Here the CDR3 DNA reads TGTGCCTGGAGTTGGGGCAGTAATTCACCCCTCCACTTT. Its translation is CAWSWGSNSPLHF. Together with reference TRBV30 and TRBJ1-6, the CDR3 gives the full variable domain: SQTIHQWPATLVQPVGSPLSLECTVEGTSNPNLYWYRQAAGRGLQLLFYSVGIGQISSEVPQNLSASRPQDRQFILSSKKLLLSDSGFYLCAWSWGSNSPLHFGNGTRLTVT.

The CDR3 here is CASSEGGTSGRCTDTQYF. Written as DNA, the CDR3 is TGTGCCAGCAGCGAGGGGGGGACTAGCGGGAGGTGCACAGATACGCAGTATTTT. V is TRBV9 and J is TRBJ2-3; TRBD2 matches at 15 bases. The germline CDR1 and CDR2 sequences are SGDLS and YYNGEE. The CDR3 totals 18 residues. The V and J ends lost 3 bases and 1 base, in that order; junction bases with no gene match: 6.

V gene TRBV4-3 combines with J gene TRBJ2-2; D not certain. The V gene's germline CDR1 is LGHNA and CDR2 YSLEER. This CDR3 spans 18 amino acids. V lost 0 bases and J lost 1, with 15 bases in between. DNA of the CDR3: TGCGCCAGCAGCCAAGAGGCGCCGGCTAGTTTGAACACCGGGGAGCTGTTTTTT. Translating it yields CASSQEAPASLNTGELFF.